This T cell receptor (beta chain) is drawn from a study of blood T cell repertoires in COVID-19 (dated by TCRdb to the early 2020s). Background for the entire study: Samples covering the acute and convalescent phases of COVID-19 were provided by collaborators in the United States, Italy and Spain. Where available, HLA class I and class II types were obtained from metadata supplied by the sample provider rather than from assay-based typing. Samples came from the ongoing ImmuneRACE study (first 160 participants) plus 1,254 subjects from 6 global collaborators. The repertoires were made available in a free public database intended to serve as a resource for research on the immune response to SARS-CoV-2. Subjects who had been exposed to COVID-19, were actively infected with it, or had recovered from it provided the deeply sampled blood TCRbeta repertoires that made up the dataset. The material from the prospective study consisted of cDNA or gDNA derived from T cells, B-cell-depleted T cells, or PBMCs. Sample metadata almost always included a de-identified subject ID, COVID-19 status, age in years and sex.

Study-level results and caveats: Clinical and demographic metadata were provided uncurated, with the amount varying by source and participant.

Collaborating institutions collected whole blood in K2EDTA tubes following their own protocols. For TCRbeta analysis, collaborators shipped samples as frozen whole blood, isolated PBMCs, or DNA extracted from either of those sample types. CDR1 and CDR2 (MNHNS, SASEGT) derive from the germline V gene. V was cut back by 1 base and J by 9 bases, leaving a gap of 13 bases between them. The CDR3 runs 14 amino acids, cysteine and phenylalanine included. CDR3 DNA only is kept here, 42 bases in frame from base 1. For this clone: Its antigen specificity is not known. No base quality values were provided; no much bigger clone lies one nucleotide off.

TCRbeta CDR3 regions were amplified from genomic DNA using the immunoSEQ Assay, a bias-controlled multiplex PCR. On the study's bioinformatics: The number of nucleated cells in each sample was estimated from the amplification of reference gene primers within the assay. To quantify the absolute abundance of each unique TCRbeta CDR3 rearrangement, sequence reads were collapsed and filtered. Productive Simpson clonality was computed per sample as the square root of Simpson's diversity index over productive rearrangements. What TCRdb holds here is the immuneACCESS table cut down to in-frame rearrangements. Part of the clones is not present; checked against another copy, under half of the missing clones reflect an unresolved V gene, and the others are unexplained. From that table come the V and J calls and clone size; the DNA was used to work out D and trimming. This sample holds some 120,000 clones; roughly 85% were observed only once. The leading ten clones occupy under 2.5% of the sample.

The chain joins TRBV6-1 to TRBJ2-1; the best D guess is TRBD2, with 5 bases matching. The sequence was collected from a man under 40 with acute or convalescent COVID-19. Input material: peripheral blood. The CDR3 in this case is CASSEELALAEQFF. The DNA sequence is TGTGCCAGCAGTGAAGAGCTAGCTCTTGCTGAGCAGTTCTTC.